These 19 T cell receptor beta chains originate from one sample sequenced in a study of T-cell reconstitution after alpha-beta-depleted transplantation in children (TCRdb year 2016). Library preparation employed PCR. The sample was run on an Illumina HiSeq 2500. To normalize quantification of the TCRbeta repertoire, the TCR libraries were built with molecular barcoding that relied on unique molecular identifiers. TCRdb trimmed the raw reads at Q25, called clones with MiXCR and kept productive beta chains. Rows merge per CDR3 protein into single entries with the most common DNA and genes. Counted in this sample were more than 550,000 distinct CDR3 sequences; about 10% of them appeared once. The ten top clones hold roughly 4% of the sample. The source was PBMCs from the stem cell graft donor, collected from the stem cell graft. The receptors were sampled from a human donor who donated a stem cell graft to a child with acute myeloid leukemia.

This clonotype was counted only a few times. The V and J genes are TRBV5-8 and TRBJ2-6; D perhaps matches TRBD1 (5 bases). The CDR3 has 17 residues. Germline V gene data show CDR1 as SGHTS and CDR2 as YDEGEE. V lost 0 bases, J lost 0 bases, and 10 bases lay in between. The DNA for the CDR3 is TGTGCCAGCAGCTTGGGACAGCTTACCTCTGGGGCCAACGTCCTGACTTTC. This sequence encodes CASSLGQLTSGANVLTF.

This sequence joins TRBV6-1 and TRBJ2-7, with a weak D call TRBD2 (5 bases). The germline CDR1 and CDR2 sequences are MNHNS and SASEGT. The CDR3 runs to 13 residues. The V and J ends lost 7 bases and 5 bases respectively, with 15 bases between them. The CDR3 sequence: CASTPPGLDEQYF. The CDR3 region has the DNA TGTGCCAGCACCCCACCGGGGTTAGACGAGCAGTACTTC.

This clonotype was detected only a few times. The rearrangement uses TRBV10-3 and TRBJ1-2; a possible D gene is TRBD1 (6 bases). Germline V lookup: CDR1 ENHRY, CDR2 SYGVKD. The CDR3 totals 15 residues. Between the trimmed V and J ends, which lost 7 bases and 0 bases, there was a span of 15 bases. The CDR3 here is CAINKRTEANYGYTF. DNA for the CDR3: TGTGCCATCAACAAAAGGACAGAAGCTAACTATGGCTACACCTTC.

This clonotype was counted a few times. The V call is TRBV4-2, the J call TRBJ2-2; a possible D gene is TRBD2 (6 bases). The CDR3 loop spans 18 amino acids. CDR1 LGHNA and CDR2 YNFKEQ come from the germline V gene. V was shortened by 4 bases and J by 2 bases, with 20 bases between the two germline ends. In DNA form, the CDR3 reads TGTGCCAGCAGCCCGAGAGAGGTGGCGGGACTCAACACCGGGGAGCTGTTTTTT. Residues: CASSPREVAGLNTGELFF.

The table lists this clonotype with a few counts. The chain joins TRBV7-2 to TRBJ1-4; D is unresolved. The germline gives CDR1 SGHTA, CDR2 FQGNSA. This CDR3 comprises 14 residues. V gave up 1 base and J gave up 8 bases, with 11 bases separating them. CDR3 in DNA: TGTGCCAGCAGCTTAGATTGGACCTCGGAAAAACTGTTTTTT. Its protein is CASSLDWTSEKLFF. Filled out from reference TRBV7-2 and TRBJ1-4, the complete variable domain reads GAGVSQSPSNKVTEKGKDVELRCDPISGHTALYWYRQSLGQGLEFLIYFQGNSAPDKSGLPSDRFSAERTGGSVSTLTIQRTQQEDSAVYLCASSLDWTSEKLFFGSGTQLSVL.

This clonotype was seen at least ten times. The chain has TRBV20-1 and TRBJ2-7; 9 nucleotides match TRBD2. Germline V CDR1 and CDR2: DFQATT, SNEGSKA (reference sequence). V lost 1 base, J lost 4 bases, and 14 bases stayed unmatched. The CDR3 has 17 residues. The CDR3 is CSARAPNPAGGMYEQYF. The DNA for the CDR3 is TGCAGTGCTAGAGCCCCAAACCCAGCGGGAGGTATGTACGAGCAGTACTTC.

This chain uses TRBV7-2 with TRBJ2-2; no clear D. CDR1 and CDR2 from the germline V gene are SGHTA and FQGNSA. The CDR3 sequence is 15 residues long. The V end was cut by 4 bases, the J end by 7 bases, with 16 bases between. The CDR3, as DNA: TGTGCCAGCAGCTCAGGAAGGAGATCGGACGGGGAGCTGTTTTTT. Translation: CASSSGRRSDGELFF.

The chain combines TRBV7-9 with TRBJ2-7; D is tentatively TRBD1 or TRBD2 (6 bases each). The V and J ends lost 1 base and 2 bases respectively, with 12 bases between them. The germline V gene encodes CDR1 SEHNR and CDR2 FQNEAQ (reference sequence). The CDR3 spans 15 residues. CDR3 protein: CASSLGGAPPYEQYF. The CDR3 coding sequence is TGTGCCAGCAGCTTAGGGGGGGCGCCCCCCTACGAGCAGTACTTC.

This clonotype was seen a few times. The rearrangement links TRBV4-2 to TRBJ1-6, with TRBD1 matching over 8 bases. V gave up 0 bases and J gave up 7 bases; unmatched junction bases: 5. This CDR3 spans 16 amino acids. The germline V gene encodes CDR1 LGHNA and CDR2 YNFKEQ. In DNA, the CDR3 is TGTGCCAGCAGCCAAGAGGTTCCAGGGGGCAATTCACCCCTCCACTTT. Residues: CASSQEVPGGNSPLHF.

This chain uses TRBV7-2 with TRBJ1-5; 7 positions agree with TRBD1. The CDR3 covers 14 residues. Trimming took 4 bases from V and 5 from J; bases not matched to a gene: 5. Germline CDR1 and CDR2: SGHTA and FQGNSA. CDR3 protein: CASSSQGLDQPQHF. The CDR3 nucleotides read TGTGCCAGCAGCTCACAGGGGTTGGATCAGCCCCAGCATTTT.

This rearrangement joins TRBV5-6 to TRBJ2-5, with D perhaps matching TRBD1 or TRBD2 (6 bases each). The CDR3 sequence is 15 residues long. Trimming removed 4 bases at V and 6 bases at J, with 19 bases between. Looked up from germline, CDR1 is SGHDT and CDR2 is YYEEEE. CDR3 loop: CASSASMGRGQTQYF. The CDR3 DNA reads as TGTGCCAGCAGCGCAAGCATGGGACGGGGGCAGACCCAGTACTTC.

A few counts support this clonotype. The chain links TRBV15 to TRBJ2-1, with 9 bases lining up with TRBD2. The V segment lost 0 bases and the J segment 2 bases; nucleotides outside the gene matches: 5. The CDR3 length is 17 residues. Germline CDR1 LNHNV, CDR2 YYDKDF (reference sequence). The CDR3 DNA reads as TGTGCCACCAGCAGAGATTTAGGCGGGAGGGCCTACAATGAGCAGTTCTTC. Its translation is CATSRDLGGRAYNEQFF.

J is TRBJ1-4 and V is TRBV5-1, with D unclear. CDR1 and CDR2 (germline): SGHRS, YFSETQ. The CDR3 sequence is 15 residues long. Deletions cut 3 bases from V and 0 bases from J, with 9 bases between. The CDR3 DNA reads as TGCGCCAGCAGCTCAGGCCTTGCAACTAATGAAAAACTGTTTTTT. Protein product: CASSSGLATNEKLFF. The full variable domain, in which reference TRBV5-1 and TRBJ1-4 provide the parts outside the CDR3, is KAGVTQTPRYLIKTRGQQVTLSCSPISGHRSVSWYQQTPGQGLQFLFEYFSETQRNKGNFPGRFSGRQFSNSRSEMNVSTLELGDSALYLCASSSGLATNEKLFFGSGTQLSVL.

This clonotype was observed a handful of times. The chain combines TRBV30 with TRBJ2-2; 9 bases are a match to TRBD1. CDR1 is GTSNPN, CDR2 SVGIG, per germline (reference sequence). This CDR3 region has 14 residues. J gave up 7 bases and V 5 bases, and 8 bases lay outside the gene matches. In DNA, the CDR3 is TGTGCCTGGGGACAGGGGACTAAGGGCGGGGAGCTGTTTTTT. This sequence encodes CAWGQGTKGGELFF.

V is TRBV5-1 and J is TRBJ2-5, with a tentative D call TRBD1 (5 bases). Looked up from germline, CDR1 is SGHRS and CDR2 is YFSETQ. The CDR3 runs 16 residues. V was clipped by 0 bases and J by 5 bases, with 17 bases between them. The CDR3 bases are TGCGCCAGCAGCTTGGCCCTAGACAGCCCAAGGGAGACCCAGTACTTC. Its translation is CASSLALDSPRETQYF. Based on the CDR3 plus reference TRBV5-1 and TRBJ2-5, the full variable domain is KAGVTQTPRYLIKTRGQQVTLSCSPISGHRSVSWYQQTPGQGLQFLFEYFSETQRNKGNFPGRFSGRQFSNSRSEMNVSTLELGDSALYLCASSLALDSPRETQYFGPGTRLLVL.

This clonotype was picked up a small number of times. Germline is not matched at one junction end, which may reflect a read error. V usage is TRBV7-9 and J usage is TRBJ2-7, with D perhaps TRBD1 (6 bases). This CDR3 contains 11 residues. Germline V gives CDR1 SEHNR, CDR2 FQNEAQ (reference sequence). The CDR3 DNA reads as TGTGCCAGCAGCTCACAGGGTGGGCAGAACTTC. Translated: CASSSQGGQNF.

This chain connects TRBV7-2 to TRBJ2-3; the match to TRBD2 covers 7 bases. CDR1 is SGHTA and CDR2 is FQGNSA in the germline V gene. This CDR3 is 15 amino acids long. V gave up 5 bases and J gave up 3 bases; unmatched junction bases: 8. The CDR3 region is CASSPERLATDTQYF. The CDR3 bases are TGTGCCAGCAGCCCAGAACGACTAGCAACAGATACGCAGTATTTT.

The V and J genes are TRBV28 and TRBJ1-2; no firm D call. Germline CDR1 reads MDHEN; CDR2 reads SYDVKM. The CDR3 spans 12 residues. The V end lost 8 bases, the J end lost 0 bases, and 7 bases lay between the germline ends. CDR3: CASLRTNYGYTF. The CDR3 DNA reads as TGTGCCAGCCTCCGGACTAACTATGGCTACACCTTC.

This clonotype came up a few times. V gene TRBV10-3 combines with J gene TRBJ1-2; 10 bases match TRBD1. The CDR3 is 14 amino acids. The trim removed 7 bases at V and 2 bases at J, leaving 4 bases unmatched. CDR1 and CDR2 (germline): ENHRY, SYGVKD. The CDR3 protein is CAIMRQGANYGYTF. The CDR3 DNA is TGTGCCATCATGCGACAGGGGGCAAACTATGGCTACACCTTC.